The source of this TCR beta chain is a study of metastatic and nonmetastatic thyroid tumors (dated by TCRdb to between 2020 and 2021). About the full investigation: The researchers compared repertoires between peripheral blood samples and tumor or nodule tissue samples from patients with malignant or benign thyroid disease.

Concerning this clone itself: Its binding antigen is unknown. Per-base qualities were not stored, and no clone one base away is much larger.

To prepare the library, PCR was applied. The reads were generated on an Illumina HiSeq 4000. High-throughput sequencing was used to profile the TCR beta-chain CDR3 region of each patient. Turning to the authors' computational methods: Drawing on CDR3 differences between clinicopathological groups, the researchers built a classifier meant to tell apart patients with distant-metastatic papillary thyroid cancer. The Shannon index was used to measure repertoire diversity, and the Morisita-Horn index was used to measure how similar tumor and blood repertoires were. Using fastp trimming at Q25 and MiXCR clonotype assembly, TCRdb reanalyzed the public sequencing data and kept in-frame beta chains. None of the V and J calls come from the authors' own analysis; TCRdb made them. Present in this sample are around 35,000 clones, about a sixth of which were seen just once. The leading ten clones occupy approximately 4.8% of the sample.

The investigation overall reported the following: TCR beta diversity was reported as significantly higher in malignant tumors than in benign nodules, in both blood and tumor samples.

Inclusive of the bounding cysteine and phenylalanine, the CDR3 is 17 residues long. The retained sequence is limited to the CDR3, 51 bases, with the frame set at the first base. The trim is 5 bases for V and 1 base for J, with a gap of 23 bases between the germline ends. As encoded in the germline V gene (reference sequence), CDR1 is DFQATT while CDR2 is SNEGSKA. No treatment had been received by any patient before thyroid surgery. The study retrospectively analysed patient clinical samples collected from the early 2010s to the late 2010s using T-cell receptor beta sequencing. The sequencing input was blood. The receptor chain draws on TRBV20-1 and TRBJ2-5; the D call is tentative, TRBD1 or TRBD2, as each matches 5 bases. This TCR derives from a female donor with papillary thyroid cancer or a benign thyroid nodule (not recorded which). Some clones in this sample may be carry-over from other donors' samples. The sequenced DNA is TGCAGTGCTTTGACCCGGGACCCCCATGAGTTCCAAGAGACCCAGTACTTC. Its amino acids are CSALTRDPHEFQETQYF.